One sample yielded the 27 T cell receptor beta chains listed below, sequenced in a study of blood T cell repertoires in COVID-19. The repertoire was sequenced with immunoSEQ multiplex PCR; TCRdb's copy has only in-frame clones and lacks some. The profile shows about 240,000 clones, around 80% of them singletons. The sequenced material came from peripheral blood. The source of these receptors is a human donor in a cohort sampled during active COVID-19.

This chain joins TRBV7-3 and TRBJ1-1, with D perhaps matching TRBD1 (5 bases). The V end lost 5 bases, the J end lost 5 bases, and 18 bases lay between the germline ends. CDR3 length equals 15 residues. Germline lookup yields CDR1 SGHTA and CDR2 FQGTGA. The chain's CDR3 is CASSPLGGAGTEAFF. DNA of the CDR3: TGTGCCAGCAGCCCCCTCGGTGGGGCTGGGACTGAAGCTTTCTTT.

The V call is TRBV6-5, the J call TRBJ2-2, with 10 bases identical to TRBD1. Germline V gene lookup returns CDR1 MNHEY and CDR2 SVGAGI. The J segment lost 5 bases and the V segment lost 6 bases, leaving 6 bases of the junction unmatched. The CDR3 is 15 amino acids. The CDR3 bases are TGTGCCAGCAGAACCGGGACAGGGGTGACCGGGGAGCTGTTTTTT. Translating gives CASRTGTGVTGELFF.

Details on this clone: The junction does not match germline at one end; this may be a read error. V gene TRBV7-9 combines with J gene TRBJ2-7, with D possibly TRBD2 on 6 matching bases. CDR3 length: 12 residues. Looked up from germline, CDR1 is SEHNR and CDR2 is FQNEAQ (reference sequence). This CDR3 reads CASSLAEGELYF. Here the CDR3 DNA reads TGTGCCAGCAGCTTAGCGGAGGGAGAGCTGTACTTC.

V gene TRBV5-1 combines with J gene TRBJ2-2; 8 positions match TRBD2. Losses at the gene ends were 4 bases for V and 3 bases for J; bases not matched to a gene: 8. This CDR3 has 16 amino acids. CDR1 is SGHRS, CDR2 YFSETQ, per germline. CDR3 bases: TGCGCCAGCAGCATACAACTAGCGGCCTACACCGGGGAGCTGTTTTTT. Protein product: CASSIQLAAYTGELFF.

This clone has a handful of counts. Other DNA sequences within the sample encode an identical CDR3. V gene TRBV19 combines with J gene TRBJ2-1; D uncertain. The CDR3 consists of 16 residues. The V and J ends lost 0 bases and 0 bases respectively, with 9 bases between them. Germline values: CDR1 LNHDA, CDR2 SQIVND (reference sequence). CDR3: CASSIDRGSSYNEQFF. The CDR3 coding sequence is TGTGCCAGTAGTATAGATCGCGGAAGCTCCTACAATGAGCAGTTCTTC.

As concerns this clone: A clone one base away is much larger, so this may be a read error. The chain employs TRBV7-3 and TRBJ2-2; 7 bases line up with TRBD1. CDR1 and CDR2 (germline): SGHTA, FQGTGA. J gave up 4 bases and V 5 bases, and 4 bases lay outside the gene matches. There are 14 residues in the CDR3. Written as DNA, the CDR3 is TGTGCCAGCAGCCTAAACAGGGGCACCGGGGAGCTGTTTTTT. Residues: CASSLNRGTGELFF. Filled out from reference TRBV7-3 and TRBJ2-2, the complete variable domain reads GAGVSQTPSNKVTEKGKYVELRCDPISGHTALYWYRQSLGQGPEFLIYFQGTGAADDSGLPNDRFFAVRPEGSVSTLKIQRTERGDSAVYLCASSLNRGTGELFFGEGSRLTVL.

The chain is built from TRBV7-9 and TRBJ1-5; D not resolved. The V gene lost 2 bases and the J gene lost 4 bases, with 12 bases spanning the gap. Germline lookup yields CDR1 SEHNR and CDR2 FQNEAQ (reference sequence). The CDR3 totals 15 residues. Here the CDR3 reads CASSLMEGSNQPQHF. The CDR3 nucleotides are TGTGCCAGCAGCTTAATGGAGGGTAGTAATCAGCCCCAGCATTTT.

The V and J genes are TRBV7-2 and TRBJ1-6; no definite D call. The CDR3 sequence is 17 residues long. In germline, CDR1 is SGHTA, CDR2 FQGNSA. Between the trimmed V and J ends, which lost 1 base and 2 bases, there was a span of 12 bases. CDR3 protein: CASSLGGLLAYNSPLHF. CDR3 in DNA: TGTGCCAGCAGCTTAGGAGGGCTACTCGCCTATAATTCACCCCTCCACTTT. Full variable domain (outside the CDR3, taken from reference TRBV7-2 and TRBJ1-6): GAGVSQSPSNKVTEKGKDVELRCDPISGHTALYWYRQSLGQGLEFLIYFQGNSAPDKSGLPSDRFSAERTGGSVSTLTIQRTQQEDSAVYLCASSLGGLLAYNSPLHFGNGTRLTVT.

The rearrangement uses TRBV9 and TRBJ2-2, with D perhaps TRBD2 (5 bases). The CDR3 covers 16 residues. The germline V and J ends were trimmed by 0 bases and 7 bases, with 16 bases remaining between them. CDR1 is SGDLS and CDR2 is YYNGEE in the germline V gene. Here the CDR3 reads CASSVAITGRDGELFF. DNA of the CDR3: TGTGCCAGCAGCGTAGCTATCACGGGTCGGGACGGGGAGCTGTTTTTT.

J is TRBJ2-1 and V is TRBV2, with 10 bases aligning to TRBD1. The CDR3 sequence is 14 residues long. The germline gives CDR1 SNHLY, CDR2 FYNNEI. The J segment lost 8 bases and the V segment lost 6 bases, leaving 7 bases of the junction unmatched. The chain's CDR3 is CASRGGTGVYEQFF. The CDR3 DNA sequence: TGTGCCAGCAGGGGAGGGACAGGGGTATATGAGCAGTTCTTC.

This chain connects TRBV11-2 to TRBJ2-1; 8 bases fit TRBD2. Trimming cost V 5 bases and J 6 bases; bases outside gene matches: 9. Germline loops: CDR1 SGHAT, CDR2 FQNNGV. The length of the CDR3 is 15 residues. The CDR3 here is CASSQAGTSLNEQFF. The CDR3 DNA reads TGTGCCAGCAGCCAAGCCGGGACTAGTCTCAATGAGCAGTTCTTC.

The chain has TRBV9 and TRBJ1-6; 10 bases align to TRBD1. This CDR3 contains 15 residues. CDR1 is SGDLS, CDR2 YYNGEE, per germline. Trimming took 4 bases from V and 7 from J; bases not matched to a gene: 5. CDR3 residues: CASSILGQGNSPLHF. In nucleotides, the CDR3 is TGTGCCAGCAGCATTCTGGGACAGGGGAATTCACCCCTCCACTTT.

The rearrangement links TRBV3-1 (or the pseudogene TRBV3-2) to TRBJ1-5; D unresolved. Trimming cost V 4 bases and J 7 bases, with 14 bases left between them. The CDR3 is made up of 14 amino acids. Germline CDR1 LGHDT, CDR2 YNNKEL (reference sequence). In DNA, the CDR3 is TGTGCCAGCAGCCTTGGGCTCGTCAACCAGCCCCAGCATTTT. It translates to CASSLGLVNQPQHF.

This clone was recorded only once. The CDR3 loop reads CASSWGQLLNEKLFF. CDR3 in DNA: TGTGCCAGCAGCTGGGGACAGCTTCTTAATGAAAAACTGTTTTTT. The V and J genes are TRBV11-2 and TRBJ1-4, with TRBD1 matching 7 bases. Germline lookup yields CDR1 SGHAT and CDR2 FQNNGV. The trim removed 4 bases at V and 4 bases at J, leaving 6 bases unmatched. CDR3 length: 15 amino acids.

This clone was counted between two and nine times. The chain joins TRBV6-2 or TRBV6-3 to TRBJ2-3, with 9 bases aligning to TRBD2. Germline V CDR1 and CDR2: MNHEY, SVGEGT. The CDR3 spans 14 residues. V lost 2 bases, J lost 6 bases, and 3 bases stayed unmatched. CDR3 bases: TGTGCCAGCAGTTACCGCGGACTAGCGGATACGCAGTATTTT. Its translation is CASSYRGLADTQYF.

V gene TRBV12-3 or TRBV12-4 combines with J gene TRBJ1-5; TRBD1 matches 7 bases. V lost 5 bases, J lost 5 bases, and 3 bases stayed unmatched. This CDR3 has 13 amino acids. CDR3 region: CASSKTGDQPQHF. DNA for the CDR3: TGTGCCAGCAGTAAAACAGGGGATCAGCCCCAGCATTTT.

CDR3 sequence: CATSRDRLAADTQYF. The CDR3 DNA is TGTGCCACCAGCAGAGATAGATTAGCAGCGGATACGCAGTATTTT. V usage is TRBV15 and J usage is TRBJ2-3; D not certain. The CDR3 contains 15 residues. Germline values: CDR1 LNHNV, CDR2 YYDKDF (reference sequence). Trimming cost V 0 bases and J 6 bases, with 13 bases left between them.

V gene TRBV15 combines with J gene TRBJ1-5; the D is unclear. Germline V gene sequence: CDR1 LNHNV, CDR2 YYDKDF (reference sequence). This CDR3 has 13 amino acids. V lost 1 base, J lost 7 bases, and 8 bases lay in between. The CDR3 bases are TGTGCCACCAGCAGAGCAGAGGGACAGCCCCAGCATTTT. Protein: CATSRAEGQPQHF.

This rearrangement joins TRBV19 to TRBJ1-2; 7 positions agree with TRBD1. This CDR3 comprises 17 residues. Germline V gene sequence: CDR1 LNHDA, CDR2 SQIVND (reference sequence). The junction had 18 bases not matched to a gene; V was cut back by 6 bases and J by 5 bases. The CDR3 sequence is CASRGIDREQRGYGYTF. In DNA, the CDR3 is TGTGCCAGTAGAGGAATCGACAGGGAACAAAGGGGGTATGGCTACACCTTC.

CDR3 in DNA: TGTGCCAGCAGCCTACAAAGGACAGGGATGGCCCGGGATGGCTACACCTTC. This codes for CASSLQRTGMARDGYTF. The genes are TRBV2 and TRBJ1-2; 8 bases are a match to TRBD1. CDR3 length: 17 residues. Trimming cost V 6 bases and J 6 bases; bases outside gene matches: 18. CDR1 and CDR2 from the germline V gene are SNHLY and FYNNEI. The full variable domain, in which reference TRBV2 and TRBJ1-2 provide the parts outside the CDR3, is EPEVTQTPSHQVTQMGQEVILRCVPISNHLYFYWYRQILGQKVEFLVSFYNNEISEKSEIFDDQFSVERPDGSNFTLKIRSTKLEDSAMYFCASSLQRTGMARDGYTFGSGTRLTVV.

The chain carries TRBV27 and TRBJ2-7; D perhaps matches TRBD1 (8 bases). V lost 7 bases to trimming and J lost 3 bases, with 22 bases between them. Per the germline V gene, CDR1 is MNHEY and CDR2 is SMNVEV (reference sequence). The length of the CDR3 is 16 residues. The CDR3 DNA reads TGTGCCAGCAACCTAGGGGGGGGGACAGGAGACTACGAGCAGTACTTC. Amino acids: CASNLGGGTGDYEQYF.

The chain combines TRBV28 with TRBJ2-7; no clear D gene. The CDR3 loop spans 14 amino acids. Trimming stripped 6 bases from V and 0 bases from J, with 12 bases between. Germline-derived CDR1 and CDR2 are MDHEN and SYDVKM. CDR3 DNA sequence: TGTGCCAGCAGGTATACAAGGAGCTCCTACGAGCAGTACTTC. Its protein is CASRYTRSSYEQYF.

J is TRBJ2-4 and V is TRBV5-4; 9 bases line up with TRBD2. Germline CDR1 and CDR2: SGHNT and YYREEE (reference sequence). The length of the CDR3 is 15 residues. V was clipped by 3 bases and J by 3 bases; unmatched bases: 4. The CDR3 loop is CASSSFSGSKNIQYF. The CDR3, as DNA: TGTGCCAGCAGCTCGTTTAGCGGGAGCAAAAACATTCAGTACTTC.

This clone has more than one count but fewer than ten. The J gene is TRBJ2-7, the V gene TRBV2, with a weak D call TRBD1 (5 bases). The ends were cut back, 2 bases at V and 4 bases at J, with 12 bases in the middle. The CDR3 sequence is 14 residues long. The germline CDR1 and CDR2 sequences are SNHLY and FYNNEI. The CDR3 coding sequence is TGTGCCAGCAGTGAAATTCCAGGGCGGTACGAGCAGTACTTC. This encodes CASSEIPGRYEQYF.

The rearrangement uses TRBV6-6 and TRBJ2-7; no clear D. The CDR3 covers 12 residues. From germline, CDR1 is MNHNY and CDR2 SVGAGI (reference sequence). Between the trimmed V and J ends, which lost 4 bases and 0 bases, there was a span of 4 bases. CDR3 nucleotide sequence: TGTGCCAGCAGTTCCGTCTCCTACGAGCAGTACTTC. This gives the protein CASSSVSYEQYF.

This clone was recorded only once. The chain is built from TRBV19 and TRBJ1-5, with 8 positions matching TRBD1. CDR3 length equals 14 residues. Germline CDR1 and CDR2: LNHDA and SQIVND (reference sequence). V shed 7 bases and J 6 bases; nucleotides not matched to a gene: 8. CDR3 protein: CASTKDRVGQPQHF. As DNA, the CDR3 is TGTGCCAGTACCAAGGACAGGGTGGGTCAGCCCCAGCATTTT.

This clone was seen just once. This chain links TRBV18 with TRBJ1-3; D may be TRBD1 (5 bases). V was clipped by 3 bases and J by 3 bases, with 12 bases between them. The CDR3 extends over 15 amino acids. Germline V lookup: CDR1 KGHSH, CDR2 LQKENI. The CDR3 bases are TGTGCCAGCTCACCTAGTGGGGCGGATGGAAACACCATATATTTT. This gives the protein CASSPSGADGNTIYF.